Only a few counts were recorded for the clone carrying this T cell receptor (beta chain). As yet, its antigen is unknown. Combining a sample-barcoded 5' primer with a J-beta primer mix, a second PCR ran for 7 to 11 cycles. TCRdb fed the 5' RACE reads into MiXCR, producing one record per CDR3 protein. Here the sample spans around 1.5 million distinct CDR3 sequences, 55% to 75% being singletons. This sample was included in a study of blood T cells in healthy people across ages. General study results and limits: As age increased, TCR beta diversity per million T cells fell in a roughly linear fashion.

The sample was blood. The receptor comes from a man between 18 and 29 years old in good health.

As DNA, the CDR3 is TGTGCCAGCAGTTTCCGGGACAGGGTGGGCTACACCTTC. The encoded protein is CASSFRDRVGYTF. The genes are TRBV12-3 or TRBV12-4 and TRBJ1-2, with 9 nucleotides matching TRBD1. The length of the CDR3 is 13 residues. V was clipped by 3 bases and J by 8 bases; unmatched bases: 4.